The present entry profiles one TCR beta chain with its context. The data were obtained in a study of identical twins. A universal primer site arose from template switching, and cDNA bore unique molecular identifiers. TCRdb redid the calling of the 5' RACE reads with MiXCR, one entry per CDR3 protein. This sample carries roughly 1.6 million distinct CDR3 sequences, around 29% of them seen once, and the ten largest clones take about 0.3%. The V segment lost 3 bases and the J segment 4 bases; nucleotides outside the gene matches: 11. CDR3 length: 18 residues. Germline V lookup: CDR1 LNHDA, CDR2 SQIVND (reference sequence).

This chain connects TRBV19 to TRBJ2-1; 11 bases match TRBD2. The receptor comes from a newborn girl in good health. The specimen was cord blood. CDR3 amino acids: CASSMGLAAIAGYNEQFF. The CDR3 DNA sequence: TGTGCCAGTAGTATGGGACTAGCGGCCATAGCGGGTTACAATGAGCAGTTCTTC.